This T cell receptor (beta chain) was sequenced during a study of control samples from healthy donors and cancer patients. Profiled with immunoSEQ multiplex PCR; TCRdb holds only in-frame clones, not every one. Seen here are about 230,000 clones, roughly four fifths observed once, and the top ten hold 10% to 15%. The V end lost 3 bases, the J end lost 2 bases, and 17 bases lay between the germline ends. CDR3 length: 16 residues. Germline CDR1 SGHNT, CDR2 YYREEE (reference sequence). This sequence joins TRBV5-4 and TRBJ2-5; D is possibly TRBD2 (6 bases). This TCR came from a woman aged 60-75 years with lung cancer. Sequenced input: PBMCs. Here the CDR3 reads CASSSGGAGLQETQYF. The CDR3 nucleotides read TGTGCCAGCAGCTCCGGCGGGGCGGGCCTACAAGAGACCCAGTACTTC.